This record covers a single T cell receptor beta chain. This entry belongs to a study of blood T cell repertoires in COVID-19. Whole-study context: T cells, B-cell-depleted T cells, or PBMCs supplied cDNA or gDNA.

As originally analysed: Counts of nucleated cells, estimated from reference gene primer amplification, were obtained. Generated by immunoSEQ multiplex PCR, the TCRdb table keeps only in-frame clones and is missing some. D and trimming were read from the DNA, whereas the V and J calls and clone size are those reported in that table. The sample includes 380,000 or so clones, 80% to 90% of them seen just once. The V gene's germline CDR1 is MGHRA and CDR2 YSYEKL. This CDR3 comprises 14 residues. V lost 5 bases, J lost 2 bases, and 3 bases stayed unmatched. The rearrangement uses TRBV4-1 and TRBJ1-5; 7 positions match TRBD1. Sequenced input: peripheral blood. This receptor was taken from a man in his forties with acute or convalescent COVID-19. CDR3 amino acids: CASSVGTGNQPQHF. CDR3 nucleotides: TGCGCCAGCAGCGTCGGGACAGGCAATCAGCCCCAGCATTTT.